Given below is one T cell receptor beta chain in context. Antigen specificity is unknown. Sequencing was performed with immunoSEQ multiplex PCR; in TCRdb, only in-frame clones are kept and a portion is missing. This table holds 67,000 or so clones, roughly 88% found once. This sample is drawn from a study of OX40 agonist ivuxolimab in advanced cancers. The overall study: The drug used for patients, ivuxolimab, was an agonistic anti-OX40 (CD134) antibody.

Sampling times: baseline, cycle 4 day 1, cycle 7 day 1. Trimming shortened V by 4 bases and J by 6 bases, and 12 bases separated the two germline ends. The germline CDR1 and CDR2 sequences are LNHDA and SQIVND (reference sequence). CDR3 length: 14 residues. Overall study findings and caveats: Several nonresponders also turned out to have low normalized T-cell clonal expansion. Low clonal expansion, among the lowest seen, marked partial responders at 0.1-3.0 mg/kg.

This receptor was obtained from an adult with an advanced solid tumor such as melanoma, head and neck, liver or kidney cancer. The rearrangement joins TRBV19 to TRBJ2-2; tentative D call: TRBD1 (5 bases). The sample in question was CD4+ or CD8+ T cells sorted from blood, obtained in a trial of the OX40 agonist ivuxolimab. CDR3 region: CASSSTGHPGELFF. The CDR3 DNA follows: TGTGCCAGTAGTAGTACAGGACATCCCGGGGAGCTGTTTTTT.